These T cell receptor beta chains were read from a single sample in a study of early T cells in non-severe SARS-CoV-2 infection. In TCRdb, the 5' RACE reads were re-called with MiXCR into one record per CDR3 protein. The profile shows some 96,000 distinct CDR3 sequences, roughly 13% of them singletons. Sequences were obtained from whole blood. All receptors derive from an adult who was a healthcare worker with PCR-confirmed SARS-CoV-2 infection or an uninfected control (not recorded which). CDR3s leave out the opening cysteine and the closing phenylalanine or tryptophan.

>TRBV6-5
ASSYARGEETQY
>TRBV18
ASSGGNNQETQY
>TRBV7-9
ASSLSRETQY
>TRBV2
ASRATSGNTGELF
>TRBV4-2
ASSQIVGFSGNTDTQY
>TRBV28
ASSLSGNNSPLH
>TRBV2
ASSETPNYMSPEAF
>TRBV4-1
ASSWQGNTEAF
>TRBV29-1
SVGDGFLGNQPQH
>TRBV20-1
SAEGGVSQPQH
>TRBV5-1
ASSLAGGRDGYT
>TRBV20-1
SARDGTSGGPVGTDTQY
>TRBV12-3/TRBV12-4
ASSSFQGALSNQPQH
>TRBV2
ASSAGTLYNEQF
>TRBV9
ASSPPLASGGAREQF
>TRBV3-1
ASSFGQGRTDTQY
>TRBV7-2
ASSLDRGQGGYT
>TRBV12-3/TRBV12-4
ASSLGRGLVNSPLH
>TRBV20-1
SASRGPVTEAF
>TRBV4-2
ASTATVQSYNEQF
>TRBV11-1
ASSTQGAFPGNTIY
>TRBV12-3/TRBV12-4
ASSSGELDIQY
>TRBV5-1
ASSLSRTGGLNTEAF
>TRBV7-6
ASSQTGASTDTQY
>TRBV6-5
ASSVGDRADSPLH
>TRBV6-5
ASSRDRVHEQY
>TRBV7-2
ASSLFASGGSSYEQY
>TRBV18
ASSPPGTGNTGELF
>TRBV12-3/TRBV12-4
ASRRTRPGELF
>TRBV23-1
ASSQSREGEENEQY
>TRBV11-2
ASSSGYPGELF
>TRBV7-6
ASSLSIPPWAGTA
>TRBV6-2/TRBV6-3
ASSKASGRLAKNIQY
>TRBV12-3/TRBV12-4
ASSPRQGATTQY
>TRBV5-4
ASSYQGSTEAF
>TRBV19
ASSRRGTAEKLF
>TRBV28
ASSLSRYGYT
>TRBV27
ASGRTGANTGELF
>TRBV7-2
ASTPGTGGYGQY
>TRBV2
ASSEQGQKVEAF
>TRBV6-2/TRBV6-3
ASSYSGGGTEAF
>TRBV27
ASRPGQGVGNEQF
>TRBV6-5
ATAGGASYNSPLH
>TRBV7-9
ASGGRGDTQY
>TRBV28
ASRDLLAGELF
>TRBV29-1
SVEPGQEGF
>TRBV27
ASSLWGVATDTQY
>TRBV20-1
SASSGGANTGELF
>TRBV9
ASTYRGHGTEAF
>TRBV28
ASSLGPPSTEAF
>TRBV11-2
ASSLDPAFEQY
>TRBV9
ASSVGWVLSGYT
>TRBV12-2
ASLTTGYFTEAF
>TRBV28
ASSSLTGPWGNTEAF
>TRBV7-9
ASSLGTAIPSYGYT
>TRBV2
ASSYDRAPYEQY
>TRBV4-1
ASSRGQGNNQPQH
>TRBV11-2
ASSIRAAVHNEQF
>TRBV5-5
ASSLQPGQGSYDTQY